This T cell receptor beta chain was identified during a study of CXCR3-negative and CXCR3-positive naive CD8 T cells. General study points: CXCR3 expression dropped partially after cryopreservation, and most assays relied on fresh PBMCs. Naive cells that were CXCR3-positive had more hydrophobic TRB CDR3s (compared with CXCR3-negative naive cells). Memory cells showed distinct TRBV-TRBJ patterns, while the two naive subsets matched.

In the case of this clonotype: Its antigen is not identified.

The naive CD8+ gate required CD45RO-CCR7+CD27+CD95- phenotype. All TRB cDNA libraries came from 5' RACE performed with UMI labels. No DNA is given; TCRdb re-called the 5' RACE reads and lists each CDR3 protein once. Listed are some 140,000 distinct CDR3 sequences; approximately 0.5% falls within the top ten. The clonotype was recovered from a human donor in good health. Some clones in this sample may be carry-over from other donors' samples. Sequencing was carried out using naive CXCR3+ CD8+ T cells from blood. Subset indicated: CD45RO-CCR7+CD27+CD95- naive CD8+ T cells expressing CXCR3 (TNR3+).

The CDR3 loop is CATSRDRNTGELFF. J is TRBJ2-2 and V is TRBV24-1; lacking DNA, the TRBD1 call made by TCRdb goes unchecked. Germline loops: CDR1 KGHDR, CDR2 SFDVKD. This CDR3 contains 14 residues.